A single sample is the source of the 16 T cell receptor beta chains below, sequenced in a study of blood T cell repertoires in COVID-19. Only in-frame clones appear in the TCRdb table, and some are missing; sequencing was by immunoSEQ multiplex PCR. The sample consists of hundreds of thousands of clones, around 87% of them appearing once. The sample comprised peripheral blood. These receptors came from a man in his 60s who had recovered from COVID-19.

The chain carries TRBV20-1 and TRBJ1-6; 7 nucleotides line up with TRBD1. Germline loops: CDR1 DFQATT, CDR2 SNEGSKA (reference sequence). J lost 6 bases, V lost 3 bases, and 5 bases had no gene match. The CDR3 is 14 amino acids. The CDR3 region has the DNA TGCAGTGCTAGTGGGGGGACAGTTAATTCACCCCTCCACTTT. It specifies CSASGGTVNSPLHF.

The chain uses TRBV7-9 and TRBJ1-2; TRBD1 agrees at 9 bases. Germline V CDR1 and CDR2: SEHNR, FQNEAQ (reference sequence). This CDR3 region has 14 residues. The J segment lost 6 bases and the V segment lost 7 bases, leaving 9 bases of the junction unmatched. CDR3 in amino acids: CASIRGGQGDGYTF. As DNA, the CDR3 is TGTGCCAGCATCCGGGGGGGACAGGGAGATGGCTACACCTTC. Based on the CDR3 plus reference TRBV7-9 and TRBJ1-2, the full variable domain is DTGVSQNPRHKITKRGQNVTFRCDPISEHNRLYWYRQTLGQGPEFLTYFQNEAQLEKSRLLSDRFSAERPKGSFSTLEIQRTEQGDSAMYLCASIRGGQGDGYTFGSGTRLTVV.

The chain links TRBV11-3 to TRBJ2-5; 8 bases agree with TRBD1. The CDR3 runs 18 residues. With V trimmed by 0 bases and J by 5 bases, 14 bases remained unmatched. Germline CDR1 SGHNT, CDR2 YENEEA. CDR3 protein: CASSLDCRDRLTSETQYF. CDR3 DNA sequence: TGTGCCAGCAGCTTAGATTGTCGGGACAGGTTGACGTCCGAGACCCAGTACTTC.

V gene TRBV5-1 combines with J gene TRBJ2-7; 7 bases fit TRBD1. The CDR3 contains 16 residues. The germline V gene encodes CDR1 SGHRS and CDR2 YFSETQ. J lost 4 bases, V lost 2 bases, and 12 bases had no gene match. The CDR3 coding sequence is TGCGCCAGCAGCTTAACCACAGGGGCGAGCCCATACGAGCAGTACTTC. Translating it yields CASSLTTGASPYEQYF. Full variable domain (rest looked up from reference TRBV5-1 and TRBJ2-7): KAGVTQTPRYLIKTRGQQVTLSCSPISGHRSVSWYQQTPGQGLQFLFEYFSETQRNKGNFPGRFSGRQFSNSRSEMNVSTLELGDSALYLCASSLTTGASPYEQYFGPGTRLTVT.

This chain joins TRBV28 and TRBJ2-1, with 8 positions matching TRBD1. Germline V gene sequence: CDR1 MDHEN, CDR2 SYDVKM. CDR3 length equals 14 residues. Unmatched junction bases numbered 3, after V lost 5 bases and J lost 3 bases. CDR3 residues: CASSRTGNYNEQFF. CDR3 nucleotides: TGTGCCAGCAGTCGGACAGGGAACTACAATGAGCAGTTCTTC.

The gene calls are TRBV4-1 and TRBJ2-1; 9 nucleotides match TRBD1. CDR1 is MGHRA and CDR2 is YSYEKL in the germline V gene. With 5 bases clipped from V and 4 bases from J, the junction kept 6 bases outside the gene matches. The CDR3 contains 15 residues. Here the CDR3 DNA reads TGCGCCAGCAGCACCCGGGACAGGGATTACAATGAGCAGTTCTTC. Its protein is CASSTRDRDYNEQFF.

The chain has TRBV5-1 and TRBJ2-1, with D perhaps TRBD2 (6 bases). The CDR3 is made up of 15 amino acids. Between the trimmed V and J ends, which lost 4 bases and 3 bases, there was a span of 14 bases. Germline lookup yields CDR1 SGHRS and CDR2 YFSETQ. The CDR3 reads CASSGLPKGYNEQFF. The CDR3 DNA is TGCGCCAGCAGCGGACTACCAAAGGGCTACAATGAGCAGTTCTTC.

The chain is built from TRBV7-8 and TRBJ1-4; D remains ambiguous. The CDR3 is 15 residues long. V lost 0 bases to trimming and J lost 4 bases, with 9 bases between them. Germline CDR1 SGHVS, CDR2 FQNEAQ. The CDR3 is CASSLALAGNEKLFF. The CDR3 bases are TGTGCCAGCAGCTTAGCTTTGGCGGGTAATGAAAAACTGTTTTTT.

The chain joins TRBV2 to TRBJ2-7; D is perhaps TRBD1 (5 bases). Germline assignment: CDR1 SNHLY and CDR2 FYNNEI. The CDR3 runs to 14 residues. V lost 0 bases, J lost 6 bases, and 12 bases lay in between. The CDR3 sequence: CASSEALQGSEQYF. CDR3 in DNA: TGTGCCAGCAGTGAAGCGCTTCAGGGCTCCGAGCAGTACTTC.

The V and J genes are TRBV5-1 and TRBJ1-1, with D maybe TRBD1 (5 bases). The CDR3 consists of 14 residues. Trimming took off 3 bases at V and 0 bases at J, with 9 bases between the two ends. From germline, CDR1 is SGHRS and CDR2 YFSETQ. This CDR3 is CASSSQGMNTEAFF. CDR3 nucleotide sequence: TGCGCCAGCAGCTCCCAGGGCATGAACACTGAAGCTTTCTTT.

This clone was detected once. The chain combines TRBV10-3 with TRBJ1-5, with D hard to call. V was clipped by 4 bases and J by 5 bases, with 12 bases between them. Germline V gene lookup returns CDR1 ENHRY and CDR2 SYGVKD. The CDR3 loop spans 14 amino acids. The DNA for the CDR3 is TGTGCCATCAGTGGTGGAGCCGGGGATCAGCCCCAGCATTTT. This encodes CAISGGAGDQPQHF.

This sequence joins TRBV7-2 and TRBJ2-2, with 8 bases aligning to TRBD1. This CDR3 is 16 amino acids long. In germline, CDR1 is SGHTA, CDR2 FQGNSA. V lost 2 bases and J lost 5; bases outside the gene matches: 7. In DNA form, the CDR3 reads TGTGCCAGCAGCTTAATCCCGGGACAGGCGACCGGGGAGCTGTTTTTT. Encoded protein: CASSLIPGQATGELFF. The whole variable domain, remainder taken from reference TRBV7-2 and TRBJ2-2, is GAGVSQSPSNKVTEKGKDVELRCDPISGHTALYWYRQSLGQGLEFLIYFQGNSAPDKSGLPSDRFSAERTGGSVSTLTIQRTQQEDSAVYLCASSLIPGQATGELFFGEGSRLTVL.

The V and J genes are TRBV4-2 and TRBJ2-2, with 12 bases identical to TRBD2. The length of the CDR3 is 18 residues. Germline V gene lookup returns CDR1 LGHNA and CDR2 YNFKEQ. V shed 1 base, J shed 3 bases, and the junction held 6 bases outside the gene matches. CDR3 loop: CASSQGASGGADTGELFF. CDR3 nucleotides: TGTGCCAGCAGCCAAGGGGCTAGCGGGGGGGCCGACACCGGGGAGCTGTTTTTT.

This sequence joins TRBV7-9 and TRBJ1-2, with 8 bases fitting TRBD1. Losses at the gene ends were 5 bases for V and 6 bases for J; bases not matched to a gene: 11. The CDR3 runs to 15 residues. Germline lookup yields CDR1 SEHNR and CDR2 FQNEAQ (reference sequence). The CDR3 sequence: CASSNGTGGGNGYTF. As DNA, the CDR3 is TGTGCCAGCAGCAACGGGACAGGAGGTGGAAATGGCTACACCTTC.

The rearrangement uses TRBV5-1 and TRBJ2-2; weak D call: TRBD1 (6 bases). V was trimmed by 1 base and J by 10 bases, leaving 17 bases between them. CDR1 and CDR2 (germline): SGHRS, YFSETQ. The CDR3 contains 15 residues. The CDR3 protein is CASSLIRGQTSELFF. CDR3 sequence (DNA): TGCGCCAGCAGCTTGATCAGGGGTCAGACTTCGGAGCTGTTTTTT.

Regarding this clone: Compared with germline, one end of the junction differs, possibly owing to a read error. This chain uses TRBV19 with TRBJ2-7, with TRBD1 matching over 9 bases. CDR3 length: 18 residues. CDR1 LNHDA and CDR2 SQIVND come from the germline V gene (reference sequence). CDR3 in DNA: TGTGCCAGTAGCATAGATGGGCCCGGGACAGGGCCCTCCTACGAGCAGTACTTC. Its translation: CASSIDGPGTGPSYEQYF.